This T cell receptor (beta chain) was sequenced during a study of shared clonotypes between healthy human individuals. Findings and caveats of the study: Sequencing depth was predicted to influence how clonotypes are shared among donors.

The donors, healthy adults who were HIV-negative, had experienced no recent acute infections or vaccinations. Unsorted samples relied on 80 million to 90 million PBMCs, which served as the source of genomic DNA. On this clone: What it binds is not known. A read error likely explains this, since a far larger clone differs by one base.

There are 16 residues in the CDR3. V lost 3 bases and J lost 2, with 13 bases in between. Per the germline V gene, CDR1 is KGHSH and CDR2 is LQKENI. Study processing details: Sequence data from immunoSEQ were junction-only and lacked quality scores; consequently, filtering differed. The table came from immunoSEQ multiplex PCR; TCRdb's copy has only in-frame clones and leaves some out. V, J and clone size were drawn from that table, and D and trimming were deduced from the DNA. The sample yields approximately 500,000 clones, over 70% seen once. This TCR came from a woman aged 40 to 55 in good health. Some clones in this sample may be carry-over from other donors' samples. This chain uses TRBV18 with TRBJ2-2; perhaps D is TRBD1 or TRBD2 (5 bases each). Sample: PBMCs. The DNA of the CDR3 is TGTGCCAGCTCACCTATCCCGGGACCAAACACCGGGGAGCTGTTTTTT. Protein product: CASSPIPGPNTGELFF.